The entry below describes one T cell receptor beta chain. CDR1 MNHNS and CDR2 SASEGT come from the germline V gene. The CDR3 is made up of 13 amino acids. Trimming took 8 bases from V and 5 from J; bases not matched to a gene: 7. The data are from a study of somatic mutations in cytotoxic T cells in rheumatoid arthritis. Generated by immunoSEQ multiplex PCR, the TCRdb table keeps only in-frame clones and is missing some. The table has approximately 14,000 clones, 75% to 95% seen once. The chain combines TRBV6-1 with TRBJ2-7, with 9 bases that match TRBD1. Specimen: CD4+ T cells sorted from blood. The clonotype was recovered from a man between 65 and 85 years old with rheumatoid arthritis. CDR3 region: CASLTGGGDEQYF. CDR3 DNA sequence: TGTGCCAGCCTTACAGGGGGCGGGGACGAGCAGTACTTC.